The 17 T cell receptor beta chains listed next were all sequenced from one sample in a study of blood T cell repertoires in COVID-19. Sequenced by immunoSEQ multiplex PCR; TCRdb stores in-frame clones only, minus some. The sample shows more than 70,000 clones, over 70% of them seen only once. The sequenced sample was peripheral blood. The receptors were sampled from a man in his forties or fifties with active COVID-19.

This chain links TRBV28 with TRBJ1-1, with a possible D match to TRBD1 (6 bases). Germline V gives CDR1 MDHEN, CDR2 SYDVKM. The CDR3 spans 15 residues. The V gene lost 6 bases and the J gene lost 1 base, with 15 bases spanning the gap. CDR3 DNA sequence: TGTGCCAGCAGCCCAACTGGACAGACGAACACTGAAGCTTTCTTT. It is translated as CASSPTGQTNTEAFF.

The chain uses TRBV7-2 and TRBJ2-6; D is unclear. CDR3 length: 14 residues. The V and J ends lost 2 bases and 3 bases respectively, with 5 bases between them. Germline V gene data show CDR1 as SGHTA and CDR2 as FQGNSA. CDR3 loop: CASSLHGGANVLTF. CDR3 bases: TGTGCCAGCAGCTTACACGGTGGGGCCAACGTCCTGACTTTC.

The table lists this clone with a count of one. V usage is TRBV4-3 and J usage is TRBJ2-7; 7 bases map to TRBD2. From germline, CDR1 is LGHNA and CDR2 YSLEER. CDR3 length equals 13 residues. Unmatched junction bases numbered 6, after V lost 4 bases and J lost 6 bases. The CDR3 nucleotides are TGCGCCAGCAGCCCTATGGGCGGGAGCGAGCAGTACTTC. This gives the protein CASSPMGGSEQYF.

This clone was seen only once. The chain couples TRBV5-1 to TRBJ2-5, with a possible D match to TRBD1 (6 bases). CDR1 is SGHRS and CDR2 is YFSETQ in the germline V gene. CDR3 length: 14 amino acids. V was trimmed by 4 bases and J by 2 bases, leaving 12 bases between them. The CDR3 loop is CASSKQGIQETQYF. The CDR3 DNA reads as TGCGCCAGCAGCAAGCAGGGGATTCAAGAGACCCAGTACTTC.

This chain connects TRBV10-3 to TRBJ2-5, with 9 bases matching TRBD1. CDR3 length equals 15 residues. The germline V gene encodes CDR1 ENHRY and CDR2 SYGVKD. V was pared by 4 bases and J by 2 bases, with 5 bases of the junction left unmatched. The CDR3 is CAISVGGTGQETQYF. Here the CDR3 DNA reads TGTGCCATCAGTGTAGGGGGGACAGGGCAAGAGACCCAGTACTTC.

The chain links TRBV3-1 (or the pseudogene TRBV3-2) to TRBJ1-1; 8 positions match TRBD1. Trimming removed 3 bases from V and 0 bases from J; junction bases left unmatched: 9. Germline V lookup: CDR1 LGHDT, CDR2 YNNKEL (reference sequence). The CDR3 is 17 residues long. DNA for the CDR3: TGTGCCAGCAGCCAGGACAGGGATAGGGGCATGAACACTGAAGCTTTCTTT. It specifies CASSQDRDRGMNTEAFF.

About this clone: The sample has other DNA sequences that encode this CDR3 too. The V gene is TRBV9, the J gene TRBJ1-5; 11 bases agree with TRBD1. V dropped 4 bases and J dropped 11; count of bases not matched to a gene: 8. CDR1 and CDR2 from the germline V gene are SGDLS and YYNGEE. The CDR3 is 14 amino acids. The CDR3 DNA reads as TGTGCCAGCAGCCTGGGACAGGGGGAAGAAGCCCAGCATTTT. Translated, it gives CASSLGQGEEAQHF.

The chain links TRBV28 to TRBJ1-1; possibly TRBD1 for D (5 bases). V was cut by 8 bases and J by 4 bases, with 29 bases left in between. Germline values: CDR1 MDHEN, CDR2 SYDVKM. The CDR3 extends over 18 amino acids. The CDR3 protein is CASLWGPGLQNGGTEAFF. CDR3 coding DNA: TGTGCCAGCTTGTGGGGACCGGGACTCCAAAACGGGGGCACTGAAGCTTTCTTT. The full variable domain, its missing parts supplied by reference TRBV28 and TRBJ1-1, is DVKVTQSSRYLVKRTGEKVFLECVQDMDHENMFWYRQDPGLGLRLIYFSYDVKMKEKGDIPEGYSVSREKKERFSLILESASTNQTSMYLCASLWGPGLQNGGTEAFFGQGTRLTVV.

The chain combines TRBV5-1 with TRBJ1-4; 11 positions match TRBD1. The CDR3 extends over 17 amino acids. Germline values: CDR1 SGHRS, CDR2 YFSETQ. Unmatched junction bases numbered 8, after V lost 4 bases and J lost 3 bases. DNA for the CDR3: TGCGCCAGCAGCCCCCGGACAGGGGGCTCGGCTAATGAAAAACTGTTTTTT. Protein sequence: CASSPRTGGSANEKLFF.

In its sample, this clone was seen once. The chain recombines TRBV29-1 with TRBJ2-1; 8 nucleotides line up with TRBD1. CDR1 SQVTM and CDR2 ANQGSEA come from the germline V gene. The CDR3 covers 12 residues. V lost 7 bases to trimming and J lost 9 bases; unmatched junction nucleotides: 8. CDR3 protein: CSGRPGGTEQFF. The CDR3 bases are TGCAGCGGGCGGCCAGGGGGCACTGAGCAGTTCTTC.

CDR3: CASSHPGRAGSYGYTF. CDR3 DNA: TGTGCCAGCAGCCATCCCGGGCGGGCGGGGTCCTATGGCTACACCTTC. The rearrangement uses TRBV7-2 and TRBJ1-2; D is unclear. The germline gives CDR1 SGHTA, CDR2 FQGNSA. Trimming took off 5 bases at V and 4 bases at J, with 20 bases between the two ends. The CDR3 extends over 16 amino acids. Filled out from reference TRBV7-2 and TRBJ1-2, the complete variable domain reads GAGVSQSPSNKVTEKGKDVELRCDPISGHTALYWYRQSLGQGLEFLIYFQGNSAPDKSGLPSDRFSAERTGGSVSTLTIQRTQQEDSAVYLCASSHPGRAGSYGYTFGSGTRLTVV.

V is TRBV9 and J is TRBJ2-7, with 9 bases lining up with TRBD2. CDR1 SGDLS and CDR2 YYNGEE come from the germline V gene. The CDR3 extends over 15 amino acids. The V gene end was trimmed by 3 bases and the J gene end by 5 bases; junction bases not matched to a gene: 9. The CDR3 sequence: CASSGLAGVWDEQYF. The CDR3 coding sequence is TGTGCCAGCAGCGGATTAGCGGGAGTCTGGGACGAGCAGTACTTC.

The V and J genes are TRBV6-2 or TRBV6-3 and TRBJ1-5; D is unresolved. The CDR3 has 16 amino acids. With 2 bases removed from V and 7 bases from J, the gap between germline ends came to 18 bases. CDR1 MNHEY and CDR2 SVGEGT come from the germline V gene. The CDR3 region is CASSYLITAKAQPQHF. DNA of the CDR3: TGTGCCAGCAGTTACCTGATTACTGCAAAAGCCCAGCCCCAGCATTTT.

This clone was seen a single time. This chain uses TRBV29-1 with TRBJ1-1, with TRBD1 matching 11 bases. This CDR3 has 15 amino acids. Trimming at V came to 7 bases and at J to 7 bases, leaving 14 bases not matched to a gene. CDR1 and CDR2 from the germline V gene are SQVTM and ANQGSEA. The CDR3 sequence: CSALGTGGNQGEAFF. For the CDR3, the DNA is TGCAGCGCCCTAGGGACAGGGGGAAATCAGGGTGAAGCTTTCTTT.

CDR3 in amino acids: CASSRGGREQYF. CDR3 nucleotide sequence: TGTGCCAGCAGCCGGGGAGGGCGCGAGCAGTACTTC. This chain links TRBV6-2 or TRBV6-3 with TRBJ2-7, with TRBD2 matching 7 bases. The CDR3 has 12 residues. The V gene end was trimmed by 6 bases and the J gene end by 6 bases; junction bases not matched to a gene: 5. Germline V gene sequence: CDR1 MNHEY, CDR2 SVGEGT.

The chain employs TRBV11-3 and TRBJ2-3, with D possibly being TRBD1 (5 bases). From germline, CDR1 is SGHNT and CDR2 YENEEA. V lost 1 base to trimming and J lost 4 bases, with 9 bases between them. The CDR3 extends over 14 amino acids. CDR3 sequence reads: CASSLGQGADTQYF. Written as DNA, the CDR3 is TGTGCCAGCAGCTTAGGTCAGGGTGCAGATACGCAGTATTTT.

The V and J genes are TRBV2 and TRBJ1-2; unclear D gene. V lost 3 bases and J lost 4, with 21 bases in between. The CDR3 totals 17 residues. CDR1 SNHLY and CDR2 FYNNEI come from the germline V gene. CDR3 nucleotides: TGTGCCAGCAGTGATGAAAGATGGAGATCGGGGAGCTATGGCTACACCTTC. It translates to CASSDERWRSGSYGYTF.